This entry describes one TCR beta chain. CDR3 size: 13 residues. V was pared by 4 bases and J by 2 bases, with 2 bases of the junction left unmatched. The V gene's germline CDR1 is SGHRS and CDR2 YFSETQ. This specimen belongs to a study of shared clonotypes between healthy human individuals. Produced via immunoSEQ multiplex PCR; TCRdb's table is partial and in-frame only. The sample consists of some 1.5 million clones, approximately 98% of them appearing once. Sample: naive CD4+ T cells sorted from blood. Noted subset: CD45RA+ positively selected. The V call is TRBV5-1, the J call TRBJ2-7; 8 nucleotides align to TRBD2. This receptor was identified in a man younger than 45 in good health. CDR3 loop: CASSHSGAYEQYF. CDR3 coding DNA: TGCGCCAGCAGCCATAGCGGGGCCTACGAGCAGTACTTC.